The next 2 T cell receptor beta chains were all read from a single sample in a study of radiotherapy plus CTLA-4 blockade in lung cancer. Assay: immunoSEQ multiplex PCR; the TCRdb copy retains only in-frame clones and omits some. The table records 100,000 or so clones, roughly four fifths of them present only once. The sequencing used peripheral blood, collected from a patient treated with radiotherapy plus ipilimumab. The receptors stem from a human donor with non-small cell lung cancer that progressed on radiotherapy plus ipilimumab.

The gene calls are TRBV2 and TRBJ2-7; the match to TRBD2 covers 10 bases. From germline, CDR1 is SNHLY and CDR2 FYNNEI. This CDR3 is 13 amino acids long. Trimming removed 7 bases from V and 6 bases from J; junction bases left unmatched: 6. CDR3 residues: CASKASGSLEQYF. In nucleotides, the CDR3 is TGTGCCAGCAAGGCTAGCGGGAGTCTCGAGCAGTACTTC.

The chain employs TRBV7-9 and TRBJ2-5; D call uncertain. This CDR3 has 16 amino acids. CDR1 is SEHNR, CDR2 FQNEAQ, per germline (reference sequence). The ends were cut back, 1 base at V and 1 base at J, with 13 bases in the middle. CDR3 in DNA: TGTGCCAGCAGCTTAGGGGCAGGAACCTCCCAAGAGACCCAGTACTTC. This encodes CASSLGAGTSQETQYF.